The T cell receptor (beta chain) described here comes from a study of graft-versus-host responses after intestinal transplantation. Overall study context: Each transplant was multivisceral, liver-intestinal, or isolated intestinal. Every recipient underwent anti-thymocyte globulin induction, then tacrolimus and steroids for roughly 3 years.

With regard to this clone: Its antigen is not identified.

V shed 5 bases, J shed 3 bases, and the junction held 5 bases outside the gene matches. The CDR3 has 15 residues. Per germline, CDR1 MNHEY and CDR2 SMNVEV (reference sequence). Study-wide results and caveats: The presence of high graft-versus-host to host-versus-graft clonal ratios in allografts characterized patients with graft-donor T cell macrochimerism. GvH clones turned up in recipient marrow; some had shown up first in ileum or blood.

Sequencing was performed with immunoSEQ multiplex PCR; in TCRdb, only in-frame clones are kept and a portion is missing. The profile covers over 120,000 clones, with about 90% appearing a single time and roughly 0.19% taken by the ten largest. Sequences were derived from unstimulated CD4+ T cells sorted from spleen or lymph node cells, sampled before intestinal transplant. This chain joins TRBV27 and TRBJ2-1; 9 bases agree with TRBD2. The origin of this receptor is a human donor who received an intestinal transplant. CDR3 coding DNA: TGTGCCAGCAGTACTCTAGCGGGGTTCTACAATGAGCAGTTCTTC. Translated: CASSTLAGFYNEQFF.